This is a list of T cell receptor beta chains from one sample in a study of human T cells and chemical hapten exposure. Each CDR3 protein gets one entry after TCRdb re-called the RACE reads with MiXCR. The sample contains about 55,000 distinct CDR3 sequences, around a tenth of which appear only once. Sample: whole blood, taken in connection with sensitization to the hapten diphenylcyclopropenone (DPC). These receptors came from a woman aged 25 to 39 with alopecia areata. Some clones in this sample may be carry-over from other donors' samples. The CDR3 runs from the conserved cysteine through the conserved F or W. Fields, in order: CDR3 protein, CDR3 DNA, J gene, D gene, V gene, clone size. A D gene is named only where the DNA matches it firmly. Clone sizes are given selectively: once, few, many, or a class where the clone is expanded.

CDR3 protein: CASSPTADGYTF
CDR3 DNA: TGTGCCAGCAGCCCCACGGCGGACGGCTACACCTTC
J gene: TRBJ1-2
D gene: .
V gene: TRBV9
clone size: few

CDR3 protein: CASSLTGRSSGANVLTF
CDR3 DNA: TGTGCCAGCTCACTTACGGGACGGAGCTCTGGGGCCAACGTCCTGACTTTC
J gene: TRBJ2-6
D gene: .
V gene: TRBV18
clone size: .

CDR3 protein: CASSSPVSGGRSDTQYF
CDR3 DNA: TGTGCCAGCAGCTCTCCCGTTAGCGGGGGCCGATCGGATACGCAGTATTTT
J gene: TRBJ2-3
D gene: TRBD2
V gene: TRBV9
clone size: .

CDR3 protein: CSVGFRRSEAFF
CDR3 DNA: TGCAGCGTTGGATTTCGCCGGTCTGAAGCTTTCTTT
J gene: TRBJ1-1
D gene: .
V gene: TRBV29-1
clone size: many

CDR3 protein: CASSGTGYEQYF
CDR3 DNA: TGTGCCAGCAGTGGGACAGGATACGAGCAGTACTTC
J gene: TRBJ2-7
D gene: TRBD1
V gene: TRBV25-1
clone size: few

CDR3 protein: CSARSSLGTDTQYF
CDR3 DNA: TGCAGTGCTAGATCTAGTCTGGGCACAGATACGCAGTATTTT
J gene: TRBJ2-3
D gene: .
V gene: TRBV20-1
clone size: many

CDR3 protein: CASSLLAGGSTDTQYF
CDR3 DNA: TGTGCCAGCTCACTTCTAGCGGGGGGTAGCACAGATACGCAGTATTTT
J gene: TRBJ2-3
D gene: TRBD2
V gene: TRBV18
clone size: .

CDR3 protein: CASSELQAKETQYF
CDR3 DNA: TGTGCCAGCAGTGAATTACAGGCAAAAGAGACCCAGTACTTC
J gene: TRBJ2-5
D gene: .
V gene: TRBV6-1
clone size: few

CDR3 protein: CASGGQPPSGYTF
CDR3 DNA: TGTGCCAGCGGAGGACAGCCTCCCTCGGGCTACACCTTC
J gene: TRBJ1-2
D gene: .
V gene: TRBV9
clone size: .

CDR3 protein: CASSPLGGDGVYEQYF
CDR3 DNA: TGTGCCAGCAGTCCCCTCGGCGGCGACGGGGTCTACGAGCAGTACTTC
J gene: TRBJ2-7
D gene: .
V gene: TRBV6-2/TRBV6-3
clone size: .

CDR3 protein: CASSVGTAGTYF
CDR3 DNA: TGTGCCAGCAGCGTAGGGACGGCGGGTACGTACTTC
J gene: TRBJ2-7
D gene: .
V gene: TRBV12-3/TRBV12-4
clone size: .

CDR3 protein: CASSLVSQGANYGYTF
CDR3 DNA: TGTGCCAGCAGCTTAGTTTCGCAGGGTGCCAACTATGGCTACACCTTC
J gene: TRBJ1-2
D gene: .
V gene: TRBV7-2
clone size: few

CDR3 protein: CASSPGGYEQYF
CDR3 DNA: TGTGCCAGCAGCCCTGGGGGCTACGAGCAGTACTTC
J gene: TRBJ2-7
D gene: .
V gene: TRBV5-5
clone size: many

CDR3 protein: CASSTGQTQVDNEQFF
CDR3 DNA: TGTGCCAGCAGCACCGGACAGACTCAGGTCGACAATGAGCAGTTCTTC
J gene: TRBJ2-1
D gene: .
V gene: TRBV9
clone size: many

CDR3 protein: CASSRQGRVDGYTF
CDR3 DNA: TGTGCCAGCAGTCGACAGGGGAGGGTAGATGGCTACACCTTC
J gene: TRBJ1-2
D gene: TRBD1
V gene: TRBV6-5
clone size: .

CDR3 protein: CASSVPGGVTEAFF
CDR3 DNA: TGTGCCAGCAGTGTTCCAGGGGGGGTCACTGAAGCTTTCTTT
J gene: TRBJ1-1
D gene: TRBD1
V gene: TRBV6-1
clone size: few

CDR3 protein: CAISESGGERNIQYF
CDR3 DNA: TGTGCCATCAGTGAGTCAGGCGGGGAAAGGAACATTCAGTACTTC
J gene: TRBJ2-4
D gene: .
V gene: TRBV10-3
clone size: .

CDR3 protein: CASSQESGNQPQHF
CDR3 DNA: TGCGCCAGCAGCCAAGAGTCAGGGAATCAGCCCCAGCATTTT
J gene: TRBJ1-5
D gene: .
V gene: TRBV4-3
clone size: .

CDR3 protein: CASRTLAGGSSTQYF
CDR3 DNA: TGTGCCAGTAGGACACTAGCGGGGGGATCCTCGACCCAGTACTTC
J gene: TRBJ2-5
D gene: TRBD2
V gene: TRBV19
clone size: few

CDR3 protein: CSVEIRGLNEKLFF
CDR3 DNA: TGCAGCGTTGAAATAAGGGGACTTAATGAAAAACTGTTTTTT
J gene: TRBJ1-4
D gene: .
V gene: TRBV29-1
clone size: .

CDR3 protein: CASSLAGLAGHEQYF
CDR3 DNA: TGTGCCAGCAGTTTAGCGGGCCTAGCGGGCCACGAGCAGTACTTC
J gene: TRBJ2-7
D gene: TRBD2
V gene: TRBV12-3/TRBV12-4
clone size: few

CDR3 protein: CASSQGLGNQPQHF
CDR3 DNA: TGTGCCAGCAGCCAAGGTCTGGGCAATCAGCCCCAGCATTTT
J gene: TRBJ1-5
D gene: .
V gene: TRBV3-1
clone size: many

CDR3 protein: CASTLQAGGALDTEAFF
CDR3 DNA: TGTGCCAGCACACTCCAGGCAGGGGGCGCGTTGGACACTGAAGCTTTCTTT
J gene: TRBJ1-1
D gene: TRBD1
V gene: TRBV12-3/TRBV12-4
clone size: many

CDR3 protein: CATRMTGTSGASSSYNEQFF
CDR3 DNA: TGTGCCACCAGGATGACTGGGACTAGCGGGGCCTCGAGCTCCTACAATGAGCAGTTCTTC
J gene: TRBJ2-1
D gene: TRBD2
V gene: TRBV24-1
clone size: many

CDR3 protein: CSARQGSQTQYF
CDR3 DNA: TGCAGTGCTAGACAGGGCAGCCAGACCCAGTACTTC
J gene: TRBJ2-5
D gene: .
V gene: TRBV20-1
clone size: many

CDR3 protein: CASSLYGQGGRRWYF
CDR3 DNA: TGTGCCAGCAGTTTATATGGTCAAGGGGGAAGGAGATGGTACTTC
J gene: TRBJ2-7
D gene: .
V gene: TRBV28
clone size: many

CDR3 protein: CASSLSRGRSETQYF
CDR3 DNA: TGTGCCAGCAGCCTCTCAAGGGGCAGGTCGGAGACCCAGTACTTC
J gene: TRBJ2-5
D gene: .
V gene: TRBV7-9
clone size: .

CDR3 protein: CASSFESFVDQETQYF
CDR3 DNA: TGTGCCAGCAGCTTCGAAAGTTTTGTCGACCAAGAGACCCAGTACTTC
J gene: TRBJ2-5
D gene: .
V gene: TRBV5-5
clone size: .

CDR3 protein: CASSPTGDQPQHF
CDR3 DNA: TGTGCCAGCAGTCCCACAGGGGACCAGCCCCAGCATTTT
J gene: TRBJ1-5
D gene: TRBD1
V gene: TRBV12-3/TRBV12-4
clone size: many

CDR3 protein: CASSLGGRGRTEAFF
CDR3 DNA: TGTGCCAGCAGCTTGGGAGGCAGGGGAAGGACTGAAGCTTTCTTT
J gene: TRBJ1-1
D gene: .
V gene: TRBV5-4
clone size: few

CDR3 protein: CASSPDRGNSPLHF
CDR3 DNA: TGTGCCAGCAGCCCCGACCGGGGGAATTCACCCCTCCACTTT
J gene: TRBJ1-6
D gene: .
V gene: TRBV27
clone size: many

CDR3 protein: CASSLNSLVSGANVLTF
CDR3 DNA: TGTGCCAGCAGTTTGAACAGCCTTGTCTCTGGGGCCAACGTCCTGACTTTC
J gene: TRBJ2-6
D gene: .
V gene: TRBV12-3/TRBV12-4
clone size: .

CDR3 protein: CASSYRQGGTDTQYF
CDR3 DNA: TGTGCCAGCAGTTACCGGCAGGGAGGCACAGATACGCAGTATTTT
J gene: TRBJ2-3
D gene: .
V gene: TRBV6-6
clone size: .

CDR3 protein: CSAREGTVFYGYTF
CDR3 DNA: TGCAGTGCTAGAGAGGGGACAGTCTTCTATGGCTACACCTTC
J gene: TRBJ1-2
D gene: TRBD1
V gene: TRBV20-1
clone size: many

CDR3 protein: CASSLTGGGRNYGYTF
CDR3 DNA: TGTGCCAGCAGTTTGACAGGGGGCGGGCGAAACTATGGCTACACCTTC
J gene: TRBJ1-2
D gene: TRBD1
V gene: TRBV28
clone size: few

CDR3 protein: CASSPTAILYEQYF
CDR3 DNA: TGTGCCAGCAGTCCGACAGCGATTCTCTACGAGCAGTACTTC
J gene: TRBJ2-7
D gene: .
V gene: TRBV28
clone size: few

CDR3 protein: CASSLGGSEQFF
CDR3 DNA: TGCGCCAGCAGCTTGGGGGGGAGTGAGCAGTTCTTC
J gene: TRBJ2-1
D gene: .
V gene: TRBV5-1
clone size: few

CDR3 protein: CASIRDRRSTDTQYF
CDR3 DNA: TGTGCCAGCATTAGGGACAGGCGGTCCACAGATACGCAGTATTTT
J gene: TRBJ2-3
D gene: TRBD1
V gene: TRBV2
clone size: .

CDR3 protein: CASIGSMNTEAFF
CDR3 DNA: TGTGCCAGCATTGGGAGTATGAACACTGAAGCTTTCTTT
J gene: TRBJ1-1
D gene: .
V gene: TRBV6-6
clone size: few

CDR3 protein: CSARGWGAANTEAFF
CDR3 DNA: TGCAGTGCTAGGGGCTGGGGGGCTGCGAACACTGAAGCTTTCTTT
J gene: TRBJ1-1
D gene: .
V gene: TRBV20-1
clone size: few

CDR3 protein: CASSTLAGGLDTQYF
CDR3 DNA: TGTGCCAGCAGTACCCTAGCGGGGGGGCTAGATACGCAGTATTTT
J gene: TRBJ2-3
D gene: TRBD2
V gene: TRBV28
clone size: .

CDR3 protein: CSVGGGAGDTQYF
CDR3 DNA: TGCAGCGTTGGTGGGGGGGCCGGAGATACGCAGTATTTT
J gene: TRBJ2-3
D gene: .
V gene: TRBV29-1
clone size: few

CDR3 protein: CASSRVSALRADTQYF
CDR3 DNA: TGTGCCAGCAGCCGCGTGAGTGCACTGCGAGCGGATACGCAGTATTTT
J gene: TRBJ2-3
D gene: .
V gene: TRBV7-2
clone size: .